The 7 T cell receptor beta chains presented below share a single source sample, sequenced in a study of cytomegalovirus exposure and HLA in healthy donors (TCRdb year 2017). Library method: the immunoSEQ multiplex PCR assay. For the multiplex PCR, a mixture combining 60 forward primers for TCR Vbeta segments and 13 reverse primers for TCR Jbeta segments was used. TCRdb's version of the immuneACCESS table is confined to in-frame rearrangements and falls short of the full clone set. An unresolved V gene accounts for under half of the shortfall where checked; the remainder is of unknown origin. Present in this sample are about 260,000 clones, about four fifths of which were seen just once. The ten most abundant clones make up 2% to 2.5% of the sample. Sequenced: PBMCs. The source of these receptors is a woman in her thirties or forties in good health and CMV-seropositive.

The gene calls are TRBV28 and TRBJ1-2, with TRBD1 identical over 8 bases. J gave up 7 bases and V 4 bases, and 5 bases lay outside the gene matches. The germline V gene encodes CDR1 MDHEN and CDR2 SYDVKM. The CDR3 totals 13 residues. The CDR3 nucleotides read TGTGCCAGCAGTTACGCAGGGGGCGGTGGCTACACCTTC. It encodes CASSYAGGGGYTF.

V is TRBV6-5 and J is TRBJ1-6; weak D call: TRBD1 (5 bases). Trimming took off 2 bases at V and 7 bases at J, with 12 bases between the two ends. The CDR3 loop spans 15 amino acids. The germline CDR1 and CDR2 sequences are MNHEY and SVGAGI. The CDR3 spells CASSYGQGGNSPLHF. In DNA, the CDR3 is TGTGCCAGCAGTTACGGGCAGGGTGGGAATTCACCCCTCCACTTT.

The chain uses TRBV11-3 and TRBJ2-2; D remains ambiguous. Trimming pared 0 bases from V and 6 bases from J, leaving 14 bases between. The CDR3 sequence is 16 residues long. Germline CDR1 reads SGHNT; CDR2 reads YENEEA. CDR3 coding DNA: TGTGCCAGCAGCTTAGATTCTGGGCTTGTTTCCGGGGAGCTGTTTTTT. Translated: CASSLDSGLVSGELFF.

V usage is TRBV7-2 and J usage is TRBJ2-4; 8 bases align to TRBD1. V dropped 4 bases and J dropped 9; count of bases not matched to a gene: 8. The CDR3 is 14 amino acids. Germline V gene data show CDR1 as SGHTA and CDR2 as FQGNSA. This CDR3 reads CASSSTGQGSIQYF. The CDR3, as DNA: TGTGCCAGCAGCTCCACCGGACAGGGTTCCATTCAGTACTTC.

This clone was recorded once. The chain links TRBV7-6 to TRBJ2-3; 12 bases map to TRBD2. Germline CDR1 and CDR2: SGHVS and FNYEAQ. CDR3 size: 17 residues. Losses at the gene ends were 1 base for V and 3 bases for J; bases not matched to a gene: 5. The CDR3 sequence: CASSLGKTSGRTDTQYF. The CDR3 DNA sequence: TGTGCCAGCAGCTTAGGAAAGACTAGCGGGAGAACAGATACGCAGTATTTT.

The chain has TRBV4-2 and TRBJ2-3, with D maybe TRBD1 (6 bases). CDR1 and CDR2 from the germline V gene are LGHNA and YNFKEQ. The CDR3 sequence is 15 residues long. Trimming left V 6 bases short and J 4 bases short, with 17 bases between. The CDR3 coding sequence is TGTGCCAGCAGGCCGGGACAAGGCCCCCCAGATACGCAGTATTTT. Translated: CASRPGQGPPDTQYF.

CDR3 nucleotides: TGTGCCAGCAGTTTAACAGGCCGGGTGGGTGAAAAACTGTTTTTT. Amino acid sequence: CASSLTGRVGEKLFF. The gene calls are TRBV28 and TRBJ1-4, with TRBD1 as a possible D gene (5 bases). The V end lost 2 bases, the J end lost 7 bases, and 14 bases lay between the germline ends. Germline values: CDR1 MDHEN, CDR2 SYDVKM. The CDR3 runs 15 residues.